The 16 T cell receptor beta chains below were found in one sample sequenced in a study of cytomegalovirus exposure and HLA in healthy donors. In the PCR, 60 Vbeta and 13 Jbeta primers were used. Only in-frame clones appear in the TCRdb table, and some are missing; sequencing was by immunoSEQ multiplex PCR. The sample shows roughly 130,000 clones, roughly four fifths of them seen only once. Sequenced sample: PBMCs. These receptors all stem from a woman in her fifties or sixties in good health and CMV-seropositive.

This chain connects TRBV7-2 to TRBJ2-2, with 12 bases that match TRBD2. The V segment lost 10 bases and the J segment 4 bases; nucleotides outside the gene matches: 10. This CDR3 spans 16 amino acids. Per the germline V gene, CDR1 is SGHTA and CDR2 is FQGNSA. CDR3 nucleotides: TGTGCCACAACCCCTAGCGGGGGGGCCTTCACCGGGGAGCTGTTTTTT. Residues: CATTPSGGAFTGELFF. The entire variable domain, with the rest obtained from reference TRBV7-2 and TRBJ2-2, is as follows: GAGVSQSPSNKVTEKGKDVELRCDPISGHTALYWYRQSLGQGLEFLIYFQGNSAPDKSGLPSDRFSAERTGGSVSTLTIQRTQQEDSAVYLCATTPSGGAFTGELFFGEGSRLTVL.

This rearrangement joins TRBV2 to TRBJ2-3; 10 bases align to TRBD1. Germline V lookup: CDR1 SNHLY, CDR2 FYNNEI. The CDR3 spans 14 residues. J gave up 6 bases and V 5 bases, and 5 bases lay outside the gene matches. This chain's CDR3 is CASSRDRGGDTQYF. The CDR3 DNA is TGTGCCAGCAGTCGGGACAGGGGTGGGGATACGCAGTATTTT.

This clone came up once. This chain connects TRBV18 to TRBJ1-4; D is ambiguous. The V end lost 3 bases, the J end lost 7 bases, and 15 bases lay between the germline ends. The germline V gene encodes CDR1 KGHSH and CDR2 LQKENI. The CDR3 is 15 residues long. This CDR3 is CASSPSGYRGEKLFF. In nucleotides, the CDR3 is TGTGCCAGCTCACCGAGTGGATATCGAGGTGAAAAACTGTTTTTT.

This chain links TRBV15 with TRBJ1-3; the D gene is possibly TRBD1 (5 bases). This CDR3 has 15 amino acids. Germline V CDR1 and CDR2: LNHNV, YYDKDF (reference sequence). Trimming pared 5 bases from V and 4 bases from J, leaving 15 bases between. CDR3 amino acids: CATSRGSGDGNTIYF. The CDR3 DNA sequence: TGTGCCACCAGCCGGGGGTCGGGGGACGGAAACACCATATATTTT. Variable domain in full (rest from reference TRBV15 and TRBJ1-3): DAMVIQNPRYQVTQFGKPVTLSCSQTLNHNVMYWYQQKSSQAPKLLFHYYDKDFNNEADTPDNFQSRRPNTSFCFLDIRSPGLGDTAMYLCATSRGSGDGNTIYFGEGSWLTVV.

In its sample, this clone was seen a few times. The chain employs TRBV7-9 and TRBJ2-2, with TRBD1 matching over 8 bases. Germline CDR1 is SEHNR and CDR2 is FQNEAQ (reference sequence). V lost 10 bases to trimming and J lost 5 bases; unmatched junction nucleotides: 12. This CDR3 comprises 15 residues. The chain's CDR3 is CATQGAALITGELFF. The CDR3 DNA reads as TGTGCCACCCAGGGGGCGGCCCTGATAACCGGGGAGCTGTTTTTT.

The rearrangement joins TRBV7-2 to TRBJ2-2, with 8 bases fitting TRBD2. V lost 5 bases, J lost 6 bases, and 8 bases stayed unmatched. Germline assignment: CDR1 SGHTA and CDR2 FQGNSA. This CDR3 is built from 15 residues. CDR3 sequence reads: CASSLGLVGPGELFF. CDR3 in DNA: TGTGCCAGCAGCCTGGGACTAGTCGGACCCGGGGAGCTGTTTTTT.

Here the CDR3 reads CSAYRVRTDTQYF. As DNA, the CDR3 is TGCAGCGCGTACAGGGTTCGGACAGATACGCAGTATTTT. The chain links TRBV29-1 to TRBJ2-3, with D tentatively TRBD1 (6 bases). The V gene lost 7 bases and the J gene lost 3 bases, with 14 bases spanning the gap. CDR3 length: 13 residues. CDR1 and CDR2 (germline): SQVTM, ANQGSEA.

This CDR3 reads CSVADRVVTEAFF. Here the CDR3 DNA reads TGCAGCGTTGCAGACAGGGTAGTCACTGAAGCTTTCTTT. J is TRBJ1-1 and V is TRBV29-1, with 7 positions matching TRBD1. After removal of 4 bases from V and 4 bases from J, the junction contained 6 bases not matched to a gene. This CDR3 has 13 residues. The germline CDR1 and CDR2 sequences are SQVTM and ANQGSEA.

This clone was observed a few times. CDR3 bases: TGTGCCAGCAGCTCCCGACCGACAGTCATGAACACTGAAGCTTTCTTT. As protein: CASSSRPTVMNTEAFF. V and J are TRBV7-9 and TRBJ1-1, with a tentative D call TRBD1 (5 bases). Germline V gives CDR1 SEHNR, CDR2 FQNEAQ (reference sequence). V was cut by 4 bases and J by 0 bases, with 15 bases left in between. The CDR3 covers 16 residues. The variable domain in full, completed from reference TRBV7-9 and TRBJ1-1, reads DTGVSQNPRHKITKRGQNVTFRCDPISEHNRLYWYRQTLGQGPEFLTYFQNEAQLEKSRLLSDRFSAERPKGSFSTLEIQRTEQGDSAMYLCASSSRPTVMNTEAFFGQGTRLTVV.

V gene TRBV7-2 combines with J gene TRBJ2-7, with a tentative D call TRBD1 (6 bases). The CDR3 loop spans 16 amino acids. Trimming shortened V by 2 bases and J by 0 bases, and 14 bases separated the two germline ends. Looked up from germline, CDR1 is SGHTA and CDR2 is FQGNSA. CDR3 in DNA: TGTGCCAGCAGCTTATTTGGGGGCGGCAGCTCCTACGAGCAGTACTTC. It translates to CASSLFGGGSSYEQYF.

This clone has a handful of counts. This chain uses TRBV18 with TRBJ2-7, with TRBD2 as a possible D gene (6 bases). The CDR3 totals 12 residues. Germline loops: CDR1 KGHSH, CDR2 LQKENI. V was shortened by 6 bases and J by 8 bases, with 14 bases between the two germline ends. In DNA form, the CDR3 reads TGTGCCAGCTCTCTTGGCGGGGACCAGCAGTACTTC. Its protein is CASSLGGDQQYF.

CDR3 in DNA: TGTGCCAGCAGGCCCCTAAATAGGAACACTGAAGCTTTCTTT. This translates into CASRPLNRNTEAFF. The chain carries TRBV4-2 and TRBJ1-1; no firm D call. The V and J ends lost 6 bases and 1 base respectively, with 12 bases between them. Per germline, CDR1 LGHNA and CDR2 YNFKEQ. CDR3 length equals 14 residues.

The gene calls are TRBV7-2 and TRBJ1-1, with a tentative D call TRBD1 (6 bases). Trimming cost V 5 bases and J 5 bases, with 12 bases left between them. This CDR3 spans 13 amino acids. Germline CDR1 and CDR2: SGHTA and FQGNSA. Here the CDR3 DNA reads TGTGCCAGCAGCGGGAACAGGGTTACTGAAGCTTTCTTT. Its translation: CASSGNRVTEAFF.

The V and J genes are TRBV25-1 and TRBJ2-3; 7 nucleotides line up with TRBD1. This CDR3 is 15 amino acids long. In germline, CDR1 is MGHDK, CDR2 SYGVNS. V shed 3 bases, J shed 0 bases, and the junction held 3 bases outside the gene matches. CDR3: CASSDHRGSTDTQYF. The CDR3 DNA is TGTGCCAGCAGTGATCACAGGGGAAGCACAGATACGCAGTATTTT.

The V and J genes are TRBV5-1 and TRBJ2-7; maybe TRBD2 (6 bases). Germline-derived CDR1 and CDR2 are SGHRS and YFSETQ. V lost 6 bases and J lost 2, with 15 bases in between. There are 14 residues in the CDR3. This CDR3 reads CASTTGTLAYEQYF. CDR3 bases: TGCGCCAGCACTACCGGGACTCTGGCCTACGAGCAGTACTTC. Combining the CDR3 with reference TRBV5-1 and TRBJ2-7 gives the whole variable domain KAGVTQTPRYLIKTRGQQVTLSCSPISGHRSVSWYQQTPGQGLQFLFEYFSETQRNKGNFPGRFSGRQFSNSRSEMNVSTLELGDSALYLCASTTGTLAYEQYFGPGTRLTVT.

The rearrangement links TRBV27 to TRBJ2-7; possibly TRBD2 for D (5 bases). The V and J ends lost 4 bases and 7 bases respectively, with 8 bases between them. Per germline, CDR1 MNHEY and CDR2 SMNVEV (reference sequence). This CDR3 comprises 11 residues. CDR3 DNA sequence: TGTGCCAGCAGTTCCGGCGGGGAGCAGTACTTC. Translation: CASSSGGEQYF.